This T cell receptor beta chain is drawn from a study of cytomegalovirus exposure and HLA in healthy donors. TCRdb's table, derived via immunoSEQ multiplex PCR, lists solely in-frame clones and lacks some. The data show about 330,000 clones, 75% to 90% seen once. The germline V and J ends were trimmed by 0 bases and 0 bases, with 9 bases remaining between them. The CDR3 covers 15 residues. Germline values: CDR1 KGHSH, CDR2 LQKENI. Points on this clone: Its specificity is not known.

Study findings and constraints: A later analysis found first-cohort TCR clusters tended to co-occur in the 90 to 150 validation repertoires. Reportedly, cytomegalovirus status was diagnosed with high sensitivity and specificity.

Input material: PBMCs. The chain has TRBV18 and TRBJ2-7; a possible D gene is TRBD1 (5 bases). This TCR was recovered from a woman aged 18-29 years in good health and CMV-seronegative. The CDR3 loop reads CASSPPTATSYEQYF. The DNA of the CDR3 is TGTGCCAGCTCACCACCGACAGCTACCTCCTACGAGCAGTACTTC.